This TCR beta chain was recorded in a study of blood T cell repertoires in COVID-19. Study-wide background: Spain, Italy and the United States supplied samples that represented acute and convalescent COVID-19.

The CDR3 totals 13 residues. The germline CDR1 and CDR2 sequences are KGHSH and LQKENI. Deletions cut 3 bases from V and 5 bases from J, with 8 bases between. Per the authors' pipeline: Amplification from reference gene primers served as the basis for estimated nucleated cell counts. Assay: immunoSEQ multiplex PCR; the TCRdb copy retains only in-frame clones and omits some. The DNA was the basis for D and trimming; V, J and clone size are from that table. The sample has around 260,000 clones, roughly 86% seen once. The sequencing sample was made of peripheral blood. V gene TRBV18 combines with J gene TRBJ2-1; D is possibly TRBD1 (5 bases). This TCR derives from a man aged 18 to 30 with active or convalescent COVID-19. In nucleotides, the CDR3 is TGTGCCAGCTCACCGGACAACAACAATGAGCAGTTCTTC. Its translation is CASSPDNNNEQFF.